This passage covers 23 T cell receptor beta chains from one sample sequenced in a study of graft-versus-host responses after intestinal transplantation. Here immunoSEQ multiplex PCR was the method, and the copy in TCRdb shows in-frame clones only, minus some. The table shows several thousand clones, with 85% occurring only once. The authors processed graft tissue to release intraepithelial and lamina propria lymphocytes. Sequences were derived from ileum tissue, sampled 156 days after intestinal transplant. The origin of the receptors is a human patient who received an intestinal transplant, so some T cells may come from the graft donor.

The chain recombines TRBV6-5 with TRBJ2-5; D is uncertain. The CDR3 extends over 15 amino acids. Germline CDR1 and CDR2: MNHEY and SVGAGI. V was trimmed by 6 bases and J by 4 bases, leaving 18 bases between them. The CDR3: CASSQMGSKGETQYF. In DNA form, the CDR3 reads TGTGCCAGCAGCCAGATGGGGTCGAAGGGAGAGACCCAGTACTTC.

This clone was counted a single time. The chain has TRBV6-5 and TRBJ1-2, with 9 nucleotides matching TRBD1. Germline values: CDR1 MNHEY, CDR2 SVGAGI. The CDR3 is 13 residues long. J lost 8 bases, V lost 5 bases, and 6 bases had no gene match. CDR3 region: CASSPGQGVGYTF. The CDR3 DNA reads TGTGCCAGCAGTCCGGGACAGGGTGTGGGCTACACCTTC.

This chain uses TRBV28 with TRBJ2-1; TRBD2 aligns across 12 bases. V was pared by 6 bases and J by 7 bases, with 7 bases of the junction left unmatched. The CDR3 is made up of 15 amino acids. The germline gives CDR1 MDHEN, CDR2 SYDVKM. DNA for the CDR3: TGTGCCAGCAGCCCGACTAGCGGGAGAAGTAATGAGCAGTTCTTC. Translated, it gives CASSPTSGRSNEQFF.

The rearrangement links TRBV11-2 to TRBJ1-3; 10 bases map to TRBD1. V dropped 1 base and J dropped 3; count of bases not matched to a gene: 3. Germline loops: CDR1 SGHAT, CDR2 FQNNGV. The CDR3 is 16 residues long. The CDR3 here is CASSLGGQGSGNTIYF. The CDR3 nucleotides are TGTGCCAGCAGCTTAGGGGGACAGGGGAGTGGAAACACCATATATTTT.

This clone was detected a few times. The chain couples TRBV6-5 to TRBJ1-2; 9 nucleotides align to TRBD1. The V gene's germline CDR1 is MNHEY and CDR2 SVGAGI. The trim removed 2 bases at V and 8 bases at J, leaving 3 bases unmatched. The CDR3 contains 13 residues. The CDR3 DNA reads TGTGCCAGCAGTTACAGGACAGGGGTAGGCTACACCTTC. Translating it yields CASSYRTGVGYTF.

This clone is a singleton in its sample. The rearrangement uses TRBV27 and TRBJ1-6; D is unresolved. Germline CDR1 MNHEY, CDR2 SMNVEV (reference sequence). Deletions cut 3 bases from V and 4 bases from J, with 7 bases between. The CDR3 has 14 amino acids. The CDR3 bases are TGTGCCAGCAGTTTCAGAAGTTATAATTCACCCCTCCACTTT. Protein sequence: CASSFRSYNSPLHF.

The rearrangement uses TRBV4-2 and TRBJ2-5; D not resolved. This CDR3 has 13 residues. V was clipped by 0 bases and J by 0 bases, with 2 bases between them. Looked up from germline, CDR1 is LGHNA and CDR2 is YNFKEQ. The CDR3 loop reads CASSQEDQETQYF. The CDR3 DNA sequence: TGTGCCAGCAGCCAAGAGGACCAAGAGACCCAGTACTTC.

The chain links TRBV30 to TRBJ1-1; D gene ambiguous. Germline CDR1 is GTSNPN and CDR2 is SVGIG (reference sequence). There are 11 residues in the CDR3. V lost 8 bases, J lost 1 base, and 8 bases lay in between. The DNA of the CDR3 is TGTGCCGGAACAAAGAACACTGAAGCTTTCTTT. Amino acids: CAGTKNTEAFF.

The chain employs TRBV7-2 and TRBJ1-2; the match to TRBD1 covers 7 bases. Germline-derived CDR1 and CDR2 are SGHTA and FQGNSA. V shed 3 bases, J shed 3 bases, and the junction held 10 bases outside the gene matches. This CDR3 is 16 amino acids long. CDR3 bases: TGTGCCAGCAGCTTGGTTTCGGGACAGAGGGACTATGGCTACACCTTC. It translates to CASSLVSGQRDYGYTF.

The V and J genes are TRBV19 and TRBJ2-1; 9 bases agree with TRBD1. The V gene end was trimmed by 7 bases and the J gene end by 9 bases; junction bases not matched to a gene: 10. The CDR3 consists of 14 residues. Germline values: CDR1 LNHDA, CDR2 SQIVND (reference sequence). DNA for the CDR3: TGTGCCAGTAATCCGGGACAGGGTTTCGGTGAGCAGTTCTTC. This translates into CASNPGQGFGEQFF.

The chain recombines TRBV28 with TRBJ2-7, with D perhaps TRBD1 or TRBD2 (5 bases each). The V and J ends lost 3 bases and 0 bases respectively, with 15 bases between them. The CDR3 has 16 amino acids. The germline V gene has CDR1 MDHEN and CDR2 SYDVKM. The DNA of the CDR3 is TGTGCCAGCAGTTTCGCCCCGGGGCTCATCTCCTACGAGCAGTACTTC. Residues: CASSFAPGLISYEQYF.

The rearrangement joins TRBV7-6 to TRBJ1-3, with unresolved D. V lost 4 bases and J lost 8, with 12 bases in between. Looked up from germline, CDR1 is SGHVS and CDR2 is FNYEAQ. The CDR3 contains 13 residues. In DNA form, the CDR3 reads TGTGCCAGCAGCTCTTTATCGGGATACACCATATATTTT. Protein: CASSSLSGYTIYF.

The chain employs TRBV27 and TRBJ1-6, with TRBD1 identical over 8 bases. Germline CDR1 is MNHEY and CDR2 is SMNVEV (reference sequence). The CDR3 sequence is 15 residues long. The junction had 6 bases not matched to a gene; V was cut back by 4 bases and J by 7 bases. In DNA, the CDR3 is TGTGCCAGCAGTTCCCTCCGGGACAGGAATTCACCCCTCCACTTT. Protein product: CASSSLRDRNSPLHF.

This clone was detected only once. This chain links TRBV5-3 with TRBJ1-1, with 12 positions matching TRBD1. TRBV5-3 is flagged as an ORF with uncertain function. The CDR3 has 18 residues. Germline trimming cut 1 base from V and 0 bases from J; bases unmatched to any gene: 7. The CDR3 region has the DNA TGTGCCAGAAGCTTGAAGGGACAGGGGGCGGGAATGAACACTGAAGCTTTCTTT. Translated: CARSLKGQGAGMNTEAFF.

The V gene is TRBV19, the J gene TRBJ1-1, with 7 bases fitting TRBD1. Germline V gene lookup returns CDR1 LNHDA and CDR2 SQIVND (reference sequence). This CDR3 is built from 15 residues. V gave up 5 bases and J gave up 4 bases; unmatched junction bases: 10. The CDR3 loop reads CASSAVRTGLTEAFF. For the CDR3, the DNA is TGTGCCAGTAGTGCCGTCCGGACAGGACTCACTGAAGCTTTCTTT.

The V and J genes are TRBV7-9 and TRBJ1-1; D unclear. The germline gives CDR1 SEHNR, CDR2 FQNEAQ (reference sequence). Trimming took 0 bases from V and 3 from J, leaving 2 bases between them. The CDR3 is 12 amino acids. The CDR3 loop is CASSLAHTEAFF. Here the CDR3 DNA reads TGTGCCAGCAGCTTAGCGCACACTGAAGCTTTCTTT. Combining the CDR3 with reference TRBV7-9 and TRBJ1-1 gives the whole variable domain DTGVSQNPRHKITKRGQNVTFRCDPISEHNRLYWYRQTLGQGPEFLTYFQNEAQLEKSRLLSDRFSAERPKGSFSTLEIQRTEQGDSAMYLCASSLAHTEAFFGQGTRLTVV.

This clone counts as large (0.1 to 1%). The V gene is TRBV19, the J gene TRBJ1-5; D call uncertain. The V and J ends lost 5 bases and 5 bases respectively, with 4 bases between them. The CDR3 has 11 residues. Germline V lookup: CDR1 LNHDA, CDR2 SQIVND (reference sequence). This chain's CDR3 is CASSRDQPQHF. CDR3 nucleotide sequence: TGTGCCAGTAGTCGTGATCAGCCCCAGCATTTT. The full variable domain, its missing parts supplied by reference TRBV19 and TRBJ1-5, is DGGITQSPKYLFRKEGQNVTLSCEQNLNHDAMYWYRQDPGQGLRLIYYSQIVNDFQKGDIAEGYSVSREKKESFPLTVTSAQKNPTAFYLCASSRDQPQHFGDGTRLSIL.

J is TRBJ1-3 and V is TRBV7-2; possible D gene TRBD1, 5 bases. Germline V gene data show CDR1 as SGHTA and CDR2 as FQGNSA. The CDR3 runs to 15 residues. The ends were cut back, 3 bases at V and 0 bases at J, with 9 bases in the middle. This CDR3 is CASSFDSASGNTIYF. Here the CDR3 DNA reads TGTGCCAGCAGCTTCGACAGCGCCTCTGGAAACACCATATATTTT.

The chain is built from TRBV6-1 and TRBJ1-2; 7 bases are shared with TRBD1. The CDR3 is 14 residues long. Trimming at V came to 5 bases and at J to 8 bases, leaving 11 bases not matched to a gene. Germline loops: CDR1 MNHNS, CDR2 SASEGT. The CDR3 sequence is CASSRPGQMYGYTF. In nucleotides, the CDR3 is TGTGCCAGCAGTCGCCCGGGACAGATGTACGGCTACACCTTC.

This clone was observed a handful of times. The chain is built from TRBV28 and TRBJ2-7, with 7 nucleotides matching TRBD2. From germline, CDR1 is MDHEN and CDR2 SYDVKM. V lost 10 bases, J lost 1 base, and 7 bases stayed unmatched. This CDR3 comprises 13 residues. CDR3 coding DNA: TGTGCCACCCTGGCGGGAGAGTCCTACGAGCAGTACTTC. Translating it yields CATLAGESYEQYF.

The chain links TRBV4-3 to TRBJ1-5, with no clear D. V lost 0 bases to trimming and J lost 0 bases, with 6 bases between them. Germline CDR1 LGHNA, CDR2 YSLEER. The CDR3 totals 15 residues. The CDR3 sequence is CASSQDQDSNQPQHF. The DNA of the CDR3 is TGCGCCAGCAGCCAAGATCAAGATAGCAATCAGCCCCAGCATTTT.

The chain joins TRBV6-4 to TRBJ2-2; D is unresolved. Germline CDR1 reads MRHNA; CDR2 reads SNTAGT. V was clipped by 6 bases and J by 7 bases, with 15 bases between them. The CDR3 has 14 amino acids. The CDR3 nucleotides are TGTGCCAGCAGCCCGGTCGATCGTAGCGGGGAGCTGTTTTTT. Amino acid sequence: CASSPVDRSGELFF.

In its sample, this clone was seen a few times. This chain links TRBV13 with TRBJ1-2; D not certain. From germline, CDR1 is PRHDT and CDR2 FYEKMQ (reference sequence). The length of the CDR3 is 14 residues. Trimming removed 2 bases from V and 7 bases from J, with 14 bases in between. The CDR3 here is CASSLKGGMVGYTF. The CDR3 DNA follows: TGTGCCAGCAGCTTAAAAGGTGGAATGGTTGGCTACACCTTC.